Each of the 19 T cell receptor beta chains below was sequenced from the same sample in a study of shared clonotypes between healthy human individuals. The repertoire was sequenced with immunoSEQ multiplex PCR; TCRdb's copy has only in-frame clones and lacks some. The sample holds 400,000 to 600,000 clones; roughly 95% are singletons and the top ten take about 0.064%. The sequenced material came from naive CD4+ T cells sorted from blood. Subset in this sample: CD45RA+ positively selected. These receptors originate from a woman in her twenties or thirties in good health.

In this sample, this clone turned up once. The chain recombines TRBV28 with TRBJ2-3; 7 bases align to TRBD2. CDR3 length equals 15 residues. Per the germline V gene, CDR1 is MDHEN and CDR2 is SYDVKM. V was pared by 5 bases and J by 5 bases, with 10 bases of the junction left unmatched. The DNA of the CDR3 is TGTGCCAGCAGTCCCACAGCGGGATCGGGAGATACGCAGTATTTT. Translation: CASSPTAGSGDTQYF. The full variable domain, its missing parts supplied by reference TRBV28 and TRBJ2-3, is DVKVTQSSRYLVKRTGEKVFLECVQDMDHENMFWYRQDPGLGLRLIYFSYDVKMKEKGDIPEGYSVSREKKERFSLILESASTNQTSMYLCASSPTAGSGDTQYFGPGTRLTVL.

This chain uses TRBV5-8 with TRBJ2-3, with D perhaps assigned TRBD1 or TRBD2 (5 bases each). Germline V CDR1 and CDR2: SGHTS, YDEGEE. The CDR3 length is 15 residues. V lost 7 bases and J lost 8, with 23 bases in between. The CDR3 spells CASGIGTHRTGTQYF. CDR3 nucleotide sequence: TGTGCCAGCGGTATTGGGACGCACCGAACGGGTACGCAGTATTTT. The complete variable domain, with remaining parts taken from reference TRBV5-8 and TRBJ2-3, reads EAGVTQSPTHLIKTRGQQATLRCSPISGHTSVYWYQQALGLGLQFLLWYDEGEERNRGNFPPRFSGRQFPNYSSELNVNALELEDSALYLCASGIGTHRTGTQYFGPGTRLTVL.

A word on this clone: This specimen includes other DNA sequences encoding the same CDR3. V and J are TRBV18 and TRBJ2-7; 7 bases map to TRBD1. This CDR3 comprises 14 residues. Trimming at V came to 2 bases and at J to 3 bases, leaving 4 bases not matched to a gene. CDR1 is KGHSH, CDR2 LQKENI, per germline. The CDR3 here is CASSPGQGVYEQYF. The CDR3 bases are TGTGCCAGCTCACCAGGGCAGGGGGTCTACGAGCAGTACTTC. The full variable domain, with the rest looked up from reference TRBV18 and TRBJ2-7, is NAGVMQNPRHLVRRRGQEARLRCSPMKGHSHVYWYRQLPEEGLKFMVYLQKENIIDESGMPKERFSAEFPKEGPSILRIQQVVRGDSAAYFCASSPGQGVYEQYFGPGTRLTVT.

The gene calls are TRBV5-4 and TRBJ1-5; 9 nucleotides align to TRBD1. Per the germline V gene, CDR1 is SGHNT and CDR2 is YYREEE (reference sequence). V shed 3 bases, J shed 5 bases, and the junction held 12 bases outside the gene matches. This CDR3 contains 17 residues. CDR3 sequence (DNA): TGTGCCAGCAGCTCCGACGGAAGGGACAGGGAGGATCAGCCCCAGCATTTT. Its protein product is CASSSDGRDREDQPQHF. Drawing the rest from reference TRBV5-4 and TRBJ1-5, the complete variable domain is ETGVTQSPTHLIKTRGQQVTLRCSSQSGHNTVSWYQQALGQGPQFIFQYYREEENGRGNFPPRFSGLQFPNYSSELNVNALELDDSALYLCASSSDGRDREDQPQHFGDGTRLSIL.

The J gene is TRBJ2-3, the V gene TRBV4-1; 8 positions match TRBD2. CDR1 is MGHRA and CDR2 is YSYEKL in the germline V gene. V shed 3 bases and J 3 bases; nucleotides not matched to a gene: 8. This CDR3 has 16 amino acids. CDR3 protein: CASSHRAGTSTDTQYF. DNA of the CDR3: TGCGCCAGCAGCCACCGGGCCGGGACTAGTACAGATACGCAGTATTTT.

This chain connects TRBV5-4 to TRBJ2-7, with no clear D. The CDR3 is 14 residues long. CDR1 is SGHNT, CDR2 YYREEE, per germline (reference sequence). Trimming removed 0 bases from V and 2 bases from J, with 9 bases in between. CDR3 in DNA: TGTGCCAGCAGCTTGGGGGGTGTAGCCTACGAGCAGTACTTC. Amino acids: CASSLGGVAYEQYF.

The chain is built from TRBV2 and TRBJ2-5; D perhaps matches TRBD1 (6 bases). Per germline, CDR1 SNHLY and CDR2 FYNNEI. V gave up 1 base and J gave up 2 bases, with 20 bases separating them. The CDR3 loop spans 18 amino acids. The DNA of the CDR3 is TGTGCCAGCAGTGAAGTACCAGGGGAGCCGAGACCTCAAGAGACCCAGTACTTC. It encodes CASSEVPGEPRPQETQYF.

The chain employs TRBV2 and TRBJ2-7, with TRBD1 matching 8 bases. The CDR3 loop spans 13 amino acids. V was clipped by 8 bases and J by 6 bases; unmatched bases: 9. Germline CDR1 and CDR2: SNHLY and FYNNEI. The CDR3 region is CASQGQGSGEQYF. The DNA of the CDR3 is TGTGCCAGCCAAGGACAGGGCAGTGGCGAGCAGTACTTC. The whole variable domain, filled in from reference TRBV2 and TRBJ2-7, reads EPEVTQTPSHQVTQMGQEVILRCVPISNHLYFYWYRQILGQKVEFLVSFYNNEISEKSEIFDDQFSVERPDGSNFTLKIRSTKLEDSAMYFCASQGQGSGEQYFGPGTRLTVT.

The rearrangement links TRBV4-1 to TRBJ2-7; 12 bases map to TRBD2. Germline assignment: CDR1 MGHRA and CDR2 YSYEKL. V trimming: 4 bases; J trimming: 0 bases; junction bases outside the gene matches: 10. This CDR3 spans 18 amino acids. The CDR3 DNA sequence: TGCGCCAGCAGCCTCCGGACTAGCGGGACGGTGAGCTCCTACGAGCAGTACTTC. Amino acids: CASSLRTSGTVSSYEQYF.

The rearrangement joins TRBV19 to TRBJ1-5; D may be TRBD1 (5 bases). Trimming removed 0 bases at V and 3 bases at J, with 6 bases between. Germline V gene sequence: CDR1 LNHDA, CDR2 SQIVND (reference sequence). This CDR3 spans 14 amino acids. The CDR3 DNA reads TGTGCCAGTAGTATAGACAGGGTCAATCAGCCCCAGCATTTT. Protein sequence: CASSIDRVNQPQHF.

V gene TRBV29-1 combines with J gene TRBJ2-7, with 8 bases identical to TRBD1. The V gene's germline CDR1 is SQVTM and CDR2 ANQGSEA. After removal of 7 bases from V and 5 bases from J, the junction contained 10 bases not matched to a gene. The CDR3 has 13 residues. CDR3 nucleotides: TGCAGCGCAGGCCGCGGGACAGGTAACGAGCAGTACTTC. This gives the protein CSAGRGTGNEQYF.

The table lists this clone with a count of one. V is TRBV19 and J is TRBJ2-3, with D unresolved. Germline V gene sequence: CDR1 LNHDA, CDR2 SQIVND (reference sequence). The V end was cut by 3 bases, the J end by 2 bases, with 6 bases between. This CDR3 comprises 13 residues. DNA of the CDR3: TGTGCCAGTAGTATGACGGACACAGATACGCAGTATTTT. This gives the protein CASSMTDTDTQYF.

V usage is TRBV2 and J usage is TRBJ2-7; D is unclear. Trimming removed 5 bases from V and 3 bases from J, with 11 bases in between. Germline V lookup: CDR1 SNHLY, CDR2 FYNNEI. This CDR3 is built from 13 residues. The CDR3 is CASSWSLVYEQYF. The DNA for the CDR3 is TGTGCCAGCAGTTGGTCTTTAGTCTACGAGCAGTACTTC.

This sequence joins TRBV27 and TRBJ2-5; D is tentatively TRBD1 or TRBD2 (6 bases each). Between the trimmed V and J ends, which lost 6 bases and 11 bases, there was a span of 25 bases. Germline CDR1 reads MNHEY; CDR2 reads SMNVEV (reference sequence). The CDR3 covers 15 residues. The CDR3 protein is CASRLGRGAIGEQYF. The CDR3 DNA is TGTGCCAGCAGACTAGGTAGGGGGGCAATAGGAGAGCAGTACTTC.

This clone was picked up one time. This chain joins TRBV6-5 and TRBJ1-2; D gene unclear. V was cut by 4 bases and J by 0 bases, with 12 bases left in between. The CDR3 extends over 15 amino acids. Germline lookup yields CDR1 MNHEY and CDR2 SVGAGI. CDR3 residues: CASSFSGLANYGYTF. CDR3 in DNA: TGTGCCAGCAGTTTCTCGGGTCTCGCTAACTATGGCTACACCTTC.

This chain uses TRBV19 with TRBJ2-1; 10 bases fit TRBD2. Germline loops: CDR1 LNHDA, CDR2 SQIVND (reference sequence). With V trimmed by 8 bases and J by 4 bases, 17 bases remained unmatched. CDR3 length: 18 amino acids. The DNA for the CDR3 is TGTGCCAGTTCAGTTTGGGGGGCTAGCGGGAGATCTTACAATGAGCAGTTCTTC. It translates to CASSVWGASGRSYNEQFF.

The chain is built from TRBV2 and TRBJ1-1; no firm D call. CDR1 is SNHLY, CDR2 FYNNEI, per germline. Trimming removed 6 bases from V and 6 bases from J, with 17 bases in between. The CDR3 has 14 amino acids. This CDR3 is CASRIELGTAEAFF. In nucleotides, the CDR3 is TGTGCCAGCAGAATAGAGCTCGGAACGGCTGAAGCTTTCTTT.

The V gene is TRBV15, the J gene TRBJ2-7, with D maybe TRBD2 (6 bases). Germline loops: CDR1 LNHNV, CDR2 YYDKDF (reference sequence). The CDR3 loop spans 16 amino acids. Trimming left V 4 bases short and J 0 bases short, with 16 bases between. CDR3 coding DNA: TGTGCCACCAGCAAGGGACCTAGCGTGAACTCCTACGAGCAGTACTTC. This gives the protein CATSKGPSVNSYEQYF.

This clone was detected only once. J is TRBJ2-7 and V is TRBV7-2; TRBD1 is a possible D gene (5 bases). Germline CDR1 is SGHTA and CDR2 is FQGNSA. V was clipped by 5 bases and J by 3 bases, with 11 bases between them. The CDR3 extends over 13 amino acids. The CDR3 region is CASSPQGFYEQYF. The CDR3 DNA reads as TGTGCCAGCAGCCCCCAGGGTTTCTACGAGCAGTACTTC.